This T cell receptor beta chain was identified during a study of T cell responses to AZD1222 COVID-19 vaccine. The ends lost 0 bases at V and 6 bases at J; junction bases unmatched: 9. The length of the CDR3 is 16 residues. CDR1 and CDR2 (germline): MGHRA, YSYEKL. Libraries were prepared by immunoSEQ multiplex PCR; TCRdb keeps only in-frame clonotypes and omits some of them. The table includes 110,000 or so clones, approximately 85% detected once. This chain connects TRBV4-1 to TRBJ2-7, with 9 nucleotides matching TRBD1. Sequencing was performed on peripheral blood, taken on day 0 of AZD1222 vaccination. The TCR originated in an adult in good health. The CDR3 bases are TGCGCCAGCAGCCAAGACCTCGGGACAGGGAAGGTCGAGCAGTACTTC. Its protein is CASSQDLGTGKVEQYF.